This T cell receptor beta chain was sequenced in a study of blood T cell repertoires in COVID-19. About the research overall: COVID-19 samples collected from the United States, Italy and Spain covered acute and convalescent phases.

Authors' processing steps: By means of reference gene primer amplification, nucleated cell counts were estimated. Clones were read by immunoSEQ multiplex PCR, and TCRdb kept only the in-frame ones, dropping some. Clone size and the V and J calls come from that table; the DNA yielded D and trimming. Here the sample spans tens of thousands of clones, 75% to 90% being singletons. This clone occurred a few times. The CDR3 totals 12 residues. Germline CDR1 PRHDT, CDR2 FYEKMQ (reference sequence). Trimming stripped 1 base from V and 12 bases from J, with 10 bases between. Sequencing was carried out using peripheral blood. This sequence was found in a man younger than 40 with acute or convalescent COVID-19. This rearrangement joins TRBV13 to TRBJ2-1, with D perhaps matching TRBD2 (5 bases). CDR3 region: CASSLVGETQFF. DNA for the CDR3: TGTGCCAGCAGCTTAGTGGGAGAGACGCAGTTCTTC.